The clone carrying this T cell receptor beta chain was detected a few times. Its specificity is not known. This sample was included in a study of T-cell reconstitution after alpha-beta-depleted transplantation in children. Overall study findings and caveats: A year had passed since transplant, and T-cell counts and diversity by then came mostly from newly produced T cells. Surviving thymic progenitors and recipient T cells were the source of high TCRbeta diversity at day 60 in some patients. Alpha-beta T cells present about two months after transplant were reported to originate from several hundred expanded graft clones.

V dropped 9 bases and J dropped 0 bases, with 12 bases sitting between them. The CDR3 extends over 14 amino acids. Unique molecular identifiers were incorporated into the prepared TCRbeta library. One entry per CDR3 protein, called by TCRdb with MiXCR from the PCR reads. The sample contains about 580,000 distinct CDR3 sequences, 23% of which appear only once. This sample comprised PBMCs, mostly from graft donor cells, obtained 360 days after TCRalphabeta/CD19-depleted stem cell transplant. This sequence originates from a boy in the first two years of life who had a stem cell transplant for acute myeloid leukemia, so the T cells may come from the graft donor. This chain connects TRBV12-3 or TRBV12-4 to TRBJ1-3; D unresolved. The CDR3 reads CARALAASGNTIYF. CDR3 in DNA: TGTGCCAGGGCGTTGGCAGCCTCTGGAAACACCATATATTTT.